What follows are 24 T cell receptor beta chains derived from one specimen sequenced in a study of blood T cell repertoires in COVID-19. Produced via immunoSEQ multiplex PCR; TCRdb's table is partial and in-frame only. This sample has about 280,000 clones; roughly 80% occur once, and the top ten carry 5%. The specimen sequenced was PBMCs or T cells enriched from blood (not recorded which). These receptors all come from a man aged 35-49 years who had been exposed to COVID-19.

V gene TRBV7-8 combines with J gene TRBJ1-1; 8 nucleotides match TRBD1. CDR3 size: 14 residues. Germline V gene sequence: CDR1 SGHVS, CDR2 FQNEAQ. V lost 1 base, J lost 5 bases, and 3 bases stayed unmatched. The DNA for the CDR3 is TGTGCCAGCAGCTTAGTACAGGGGGGTACTGAAGCTTTCTTT. It translates to CASSLVQGGTEAFF.

This clone has more than one count but fewer than ten. This chain joins TRBV30 and TRBJ1-5; the match to TRBD1 covers 10 bases. J lost 6 bases, V lost 4 bases, and 9 bases had no gene match. The CDR3 loop spans 15 amino acids. CDR1 is GTSNPN, CDR2 SVGIG, per germline (reference sequence). CDR3 residues: CAWTQGTGDFQPQHF. DNA of the CDR3: TGTGCCTGGACGCAGGGGACAGGGGATTTTCAGCCCCAGCATTTT.

The table lists this clone with a count of one. This sequence joins TRBV28 and TRBJ2-2, with D possibly being TRBD2 (6 bases). V lost 8 bases, J lost 5 bases, and 9 bases lay in between. This CDR3 has 12 residues. Germline CDR1 and CDR2: MDHEN and SYDVKM. The CDR3 DNA reads as TGTGCCAGCGGACTAAAAACCGGGGAGCTGTTTTTT. As protein: CASGLKTGELFF. The whole variable domain, filled in from reference TRBV28 and TRBJ2-2, reads DVKVTQSSRYLVKRTGEKVFLECVQDMDHENMFWYRQDPGLGLRLIYFSYDVKMKEKGDIPEGYSVSREKKERFSLILESASTNQTSMYLCASGLKTGELFFGEGSRLTVL.

This clone was observed many times. The chain is built from TRBV29-1 and TRBJ2-1, with TRBD1 matching over 7 bases. CDR1 is SQVTM and CDR2 is ANQGSEA in the germline V gene. CDR3 length: 14 amino acids. V lost 8 bases to trimming and J lost 3 bases; unmatched junction nucleotides: 10. The CDR3 protein is CSCHSTGSYNEQFF. CDR3 coding DNA: TGCAGCTGCCATTCGACAGGGAGCTACAATGAGCAGTTCTTC.

The V and J genes are TRBV10-1 and TRBJ1-4; D is ambiguous. The CDR3 length is 20 residues. V lost 9 bases to trimming and J lost 6 bases, with 35 bases between them. In germline, CDR1 is WNHNN, CDR2 SYGVQD (reference sequence). DNA of the CDR3: TGCGCCAGGACCCCCGATCCCCGCCTTGGTGAAACGGGTATAGATGAAAAACTGTTTTTT. This sequence encodes CARTPDPRLGETGIDEKLFF.

In its sample, this clone was seen a few times. The chain carries TRBV28 and TRBJ1-2; no reliable D call. V was pared by 4 bases and J by 8 bases, with 14 bases between. The CDR3 has 13 residues. Looked up from germline, CDR1 is MDHEN and CDR2 is SYDVKM. The DNA of the CDR3 is TGTGCCAGCAGTTCCGAGATATTGAGGGGCTACACCTTC. This encodes CASSSEILRGYTF.

This clone was detected once. The chain recombines TRBV21-1 with TRBJ2-7; the table's D call TRBD1 went unverified against the DNA. TRBV21-1 has pseudogene status. The CDR3 loop spans 15 amino acids. CDR3 in amino acids: CASSKEARVNYEQYF. The DNA for the CDR3 is TGTGCCAGCAGCAAAGAGGCCAGGGTGAACTACGAGCAGTACTTC.

This rearrangement joins TRBV27 to TRBJ2-7, with 10 positions matching TRBD2. Losses at the gene ends were 6 bases for V and 7 bases for J; bases not matched to a gene: 6. Germline V gene sequence: CDR1 MNHEY, CDR2 SMNVEV (reference sequence). The CDR3 has 13 residues. The CDR3 sequence: CASRSSGRGEQYF. The CDR3 coding sequence is TGTGCCAGCAGGTCTAGCGGGAGAGGTGAGCAGTACTTC.

This clone was observed once. CDR3 sequence reads: CASSMRAEDTQYF. The CDR3 DNA is TGTGCCAGTAGTATGAGGGCCGAAGATACGCAGTATTTT. The genes are TRBV19 and TRBJ2-3; D is perhaps TRBD2 (5 bases). CDR3 size: 13 residues. Germline V gives CDR1 LNHDA, CDR2 SQIVND (reference sequence). The V and J ends lost 3 bases and 5 bases respectively, with 9 bases between them.

The chain links TRBV30 to TRBJ2-1, with a possible D match to TRBD2 (6 bases). The CDR3 totals 12 residues. The germline V gene encodes CDR1 GTSNPN and CDR2 SVGIG (reference sequence). V lost 4 bases and J 5 bases, leaving 9 bases between the germline ends. The CDR3 here is CAWTWTNNEQFF. In nucleotides, the CDR3 is TGTGCCTGGACTTGGACTAACAATGAGCAGTTCTTC.

This CDR3 reads CAWTTNRPGQVSYEQYF. In DNA form, the CDR3 reads TGTGCCTGGACTACGAATAGACCGGGACAGGTCTCCTACGAGCAGTACTTC. This sequence joins TRBV30 and TRBJ2-7; 8 nucleotides align to TRBD1. V gave up 4 bases and J gave up 0 bases; unmatched junction bases: 14. CDR1 is GTSNPN and CDR2 is SVGIG in the germline V gene (reference sequence). The CDR3 covers 17 residues.

The chain couples TRBV3-1 (or the pseudogene TRBV3-2) to TRBJ2-7; no reliable D call. CDR3 size: 13 residues. Germline V lookup: CDR1 LGHDT, CDR2 YNNKEL (reference sequence). V lost 3 bases, J lost 1 base, and 7 bases lay in between. For the CDR3, the DNA is TGTGCCAGCAGCCAGGGCAGATCCTACGAGCAGTACTTC. Translation: CASSQGRSYEQYF.

V and J are TRBV11-2 and TRBJ1-3; tentative D call: TRBD1 (6 bases). The germline V gene encodes CDR1 SGHAT and CDR2 FQNNGV. The CDR3 is 17 residues long. Trimming took 1 base from V and 3 from J, leaving 16 bases between them. Here the CDR3 DNA reads TGTGCCAGCAGCTTAGGACGATTGACAGGATTTGGAAACACCATATATTTT. Protein product: CASSLGRLTGFGNTIYF. Together with reference TRBV11-2 and TRBJ1-3, the CDR3 gives the full variable domain: EAGVAQSPRYKIIEKRQSVAFWCNPISGHATLYWYQQILGQGPKLLIQFQNNGVVDDSQLPKDRFSAERLKGVDSTLKIQPAKLEDSAVYLCASSLGRLTGFGNTIYFGEGSWLTVV.

The chain employs TRBV5-1 and TRBJ2-7, with a tentative D call TRBD2 (7 bases). Trimming removed 4 bases at V and 4 bases at J, with 21 bases between. CDR3 length: 16 amino acids. CDR1 and CDR2 from the germline V gene are SGHRS and YFSETQ. The CDR3 loop reads CASSKGVGGARYEQYF. DNA for the CDR3: TGCGCCAGCAGCAAAGGTGTAGGGGGGGCGAGGTACGAGCAGTACTTC.

This chain joins TRBV28 and TRBJ1-4, with D perhaps matching TRBD1 (6 bases). From germline, CDR1 is MDHEN and CDR2 SYDVKM. The CDR3 contains 15 residues. V was cut by 5 bases and J by 7 bases, with 17 bases left in between. The CDR3 protein is CASSPGTLGFEKLFF. In DNA form, the CDR3 reads TGTGCCAGCAGTCCCGGGACACTGGGGTTTGAAAAACTGTTTTTT.

V usage is TRBV20-1 and J usage is TRBJ2-1; D is ambiguous. Germline loops: CDR1 DFQATT, CDR2 SNEGSKA (reference sequence). The CDR3 spans 10 residues. Trimming took off 5 bases at V and 11 bases at J, with 10 bases between the two ends. The CDR3 loop reads CSAFGGKQFF. The DNA for the CDR3 is TGCAGTGCTTTTGGCGGAAAGCAGTTCTTC.

The rearrangement uses TRBV14 and TRBJ2-3; D may be TRBD1 (6 bases). The CDR3 covers 16 residues. Germline V lookup: CDR1 SGHDN, CDR2 FVKESK. The V and J ends lost 4 bases and 0 bases respectively, with 14 bases between them. In nucleotides, the CDR3 is TGTGCCAGCAGCCGGGGACACTTCCACAGCACAGATACGCAGTATTTT. The encoded protein is CASSRGHFHSTDTQYF.

The CDR3 is CASSVAIGAGDNEQFF. CDR3 coding DNA: TGTGCCAGCAGCGTAGCTATCGGGGCGGGAGACAATGAGCAGTTCTTC. The chain recombines TRBV9 with TRBJ2-1; 7 nucleotides agree with TRBD2. V gave up 0 bases and J gave up 5 bases; unmatched junction bases: 8. Germline values: CDR1 SGDLS, CDR2 YYNGEE. CDR3 length equals 16 residues.

The chain carries TRBV5-1 and TRBJ2-1; 12 positions agree with TRBD2. Germline V CDR1 and CDR2: SGHRS, YFSETQ. The CDR3 is made up of 19 amino acids. Trimming took 5 bases from V and 4 from J; bases not matched to a gene: 16. CDR3 amino acids: CASSDRLAGATTNYNEQFF. The CDR3 DNA is TGCGCCAGCAGTGACCGACTAGCGGGAGCCACCACGAATTACAATGAGCAGTTCTTC.

Notes on this clone: Other DNA variants within this sample encode the same CDR3. The chain is built from TRBV6-1 and TRBJ1-2; 11 bases match TRBD1. With 4 bases clipped from V and 2 bases from J, the junction kept 6 bases outside the gene matches. Germline V CDR1 and CDR2: MNHNS, SASEGT. The CDR3 consists of 16 residues. The CDR3 is CASSAPGQGGNYGYTF. The CDR3 DNA sequence: TGTGCCAGCAGTGCTCCGGGACAGGGGGGGAACTATGGCTACACCTTC.

The genes are TRBV6-5 and TRBJ1-2; D gene unclear. V was trimmed by 9 bases and J by 8 bases, leaving 10 bases between them. In germline, CDR1 is MNHEY, CDR2 SVGAGI. CDR3 size: 10 residues. Here the CDR3 DNA reads TGTGCCAGTGAAGCCGGGGGCTACACCTTC. Residues: CASEAGGYTF.

This clone was observed a handful of times. The rearrangement links TRBV6-1 to TRBJ1-1; 8 nucleotides agree with TRBD1. The trim removed 3 bases at V and 12 bases at J, leaving 9 bases unmatched. CDR1 MNHNS and CDR2 SASEGT come from the germline V gene. The CDR3 length is 13 residues. The CDR3 DNA reads TGTGCCAGCAGTGATTCAGGACAGGGAGTGACTTTCTTT. Its protein product is CASSDSGQGVTFF.

The J gene is TRBJ2-7, the V gene TRBV9; TRBD2 is a possible D gene (5 bases). With 4 bases removed from V and 2 bases from J, the gap between germline ends came to 16 bases. The CDR3 consists of 15 residues. Germline lookup yields CDR1 SGDLS and CDR2 YYNGEE. CDR3 sequence (DNA): TGTGCCAGCAGCCCCGGTCCCGGGGTTACCTACGAGCAGTACTTC. Encoded protein: CASSPGPGVTYEQYF.

V gene TRBV5-1 combines with J gene TRBJ2-1, with D tentatively TRBD2 (7 bases). V was pared by 0 bases and J by 8 bases, with 24 bases between. CDR3 length: 18 amino acids. CDR1 and CDR2 from the germline V gene are SGHRS and YFSETQ. This CDR3 is CASSLAWGAGDTGDEQFF. The CDR3 nucleotides read TGCGCCAGCAGCTTGGCCTGGGGGGCGGGAGATACCGGCGATGAGCAGTTCTTC.